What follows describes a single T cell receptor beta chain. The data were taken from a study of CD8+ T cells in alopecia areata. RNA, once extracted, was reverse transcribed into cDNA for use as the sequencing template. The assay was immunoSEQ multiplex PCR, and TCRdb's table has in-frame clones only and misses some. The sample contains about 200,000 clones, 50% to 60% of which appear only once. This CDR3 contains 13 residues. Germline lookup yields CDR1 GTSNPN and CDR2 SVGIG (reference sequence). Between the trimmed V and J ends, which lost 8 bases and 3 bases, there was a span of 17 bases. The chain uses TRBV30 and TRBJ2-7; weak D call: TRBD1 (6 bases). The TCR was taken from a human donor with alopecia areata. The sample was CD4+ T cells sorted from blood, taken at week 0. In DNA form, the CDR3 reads TGTGCCGGAGGCGGACAGTCCTTCTACGAGCAGTACTTC. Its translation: CAGGGQSFYEQYF. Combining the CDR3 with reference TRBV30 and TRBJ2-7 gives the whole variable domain SQTIHQWPATLVQPVGSPLSLECTVEGTSNPNLYWYRQAAGRGLQLLFYSVGIGQISSEVPQNLSASRPQDRQFILSSKKLLLSDSGFYLCAGGGQSFYEQYFGPGTRLTVT.